The 6 T cell receptor beta chains presented below share a single source sample, sequenced in a study of blood T cell repertoires in COVID-19. Generated by immunoSEQ multiplex PCR, the TCRdb table keeps only in-frame clones and is missing some. The sample holds 55,000 to 70,000 clones, about 81% seen once. Sequences were obtained from peripheral blood. These receptors were taken from a man aged 80 or over with acute or convalescent COVID-19.

J is TRBJ2-3 and V is TRBV24-1; 10 nucleotides align to TRBD2. Unmatched junction bases numbered 21, after V lost 3 bases and J lost 1 base. Germline values: CDR1 KGHDR, CDR2 SFDVKD. CDR3 length: 22 residues. The CDR3 loop reads CATSDTPGTATTGTSGTDTQYF. In nucleotides, the CDR3 is TGTGCCACCAGTGATACGCCCGGGACAGCAACAACCGGGACTAGCGGCACAGATACGCAGTATTTT.

V usage is TRBV5-4 and J usage is TRBJ2-5; maybe TRBD2 (6 bases). CDR1 SGHNT and CDR2 YYREEE come from the germline V gene (reference sequence). V shed 0 bases and J shed 4 bases, with 16 bases lying between them. The CDR3 length is 16 residues. CDR3 sequence (DNA): TGTGCCAGCAGCTTGGTACGGGGGTTGGGGACAGAGACCCAGTACTTC. This codes for CASSLVRGLGTETQYF.

The chain employs TRBV18 and TRBJ2-7; 7 bases fit TRBD2. V lost 1 base to trimming and J lost 6 bases; unmatched junction nucleotides: 9. Germline assignment: CDR1 KGHSH and CDR2 LQKENI. The CDR3 loop spans 15 amino acids. CDR3 sequence (DNA): TGTGCCAGCTCACCACAGCCACAAGGGGAGGGCGAGCAGTACTTC. Translating gives CASSPQPQGEGEQYF.

The rearrangement links TRBV7-9 to TRBJ2-1; 13 bases are shared with TRBD2. The CDR3 spans 14 residues. Per germline, CDR1 SEHNR and CDR2 FQNEAQ (reference sequence). J gave up 8 bases and V 8 bases, and 6 bases lay outside the gene matches. In DNA, the CDR3 is TGTGCCAGCGGACGGACTAGCGGGAGCGATGAGCAGTTCTTC. Residues: CASGRTSGSDEQFF.

The CDR3, as DNA: TGTGCCAGCAGCTTGGATGGGGGCTTGAGGGAGCAGTACTTC. Translating gives CASSLDGGLREQYF. The J gene is TRBJ2-7, the V gene TRBV5-5; tentative D call: TRBD1 (6 bases). V lost 0 bases and J 7 bases, leaving 14 bases between the germline ends. The CDR3 has 14 amino acids. Germline values: CDR1 SGHKS, CDR2 YYEKEE (reference sequence).

The chain couples TRBV6-5 to TRBJ1-1; D remains unclear. The CDR3 spans 12 residues. Per germline, CDR1 MNHEY and CDR2 SVGAGI. With 11 bases removed from V and 4 bases from J, the gap between germline ends came to 14 bases. The CDR3 loop is CAPRESGTEAFF. The CDR3, as DNA: TGTGCCCCGAGGGAGAGCGGCACTGAAGCTTTCTTT.